This note documents a single T cell receptor beta chain sequence. Assay: immunoSEQ multiplex PCR; the TCRdb copy retains only in-frame clones and omits some. Of approximately 82,000 clones listed, around nine tenths are singletons. The data belong to a study of glioma-infiltrating T cells after dendritic cell vaccination. Study-wide background: Patients had newly diagnosed or recurrent glioblastoma and received dendritic cell vaccines.

This CDR3 spans 16 amino acids. Germline CDR1 reads SGHVS; CDR2 reads FQNEAQ. Trimming pared 2 bases from V and 2 bases from J, leaving 16 bases between. The V and J genes are TRBV7-8 and TRBJ2-7; no reliable D call. Specimen: blood, collected before dendritic cell vaccination. This receptor was identified in a human donor with glioblastoma. The CDR3: CASSLKASNLAYEQYF. The CDR3, as DNA: TGTGCCAGCAGCTTAAAAGCGTCTAACTTGGCCTACGAGCAGTACTTC.